The 8 T cell receptor beta chains in this list originate from one sample, sequenced in a study of naive and memory T cell subsets. Whole blood, 2.5 ml, came from adult healthy volunteers. Blood and skin TCR RNA was reverse transcribed with alpha and beta constant primers. TCRdb re-analysed the 5' RACE reads in MiXCR, keeping a single row per CDR3 protein. The sample has under 25,000 distinct CDR3 sequences, roughly 4% seen once; the top ten hold under 9%. All receptors come from a male donor in good health.

The sample holds many counts of this clonotype. The chain carries TRBV7-9 and TRBJ2-3, with D perhaps TRBD1 (6 bases). There are 15 residues in the CDR3. The V and J ends lost 2 bases and 5 bases respectively, with 14 bases between them. Germline CDR1 SEHNR, CDR2 FQNEAQ (reference sequence). CDR3 bases: TGTGCCAGCAGCTTATCAGGGGTGGTTGAAGATACGCAGTATTTT. Protein: CASSLSGVVEDTQYF.

Ten or more counts support this clonotype. The chain uses TRBV24-1 and TRBJ2-2; no clear D gene. CDR3 length equals 13 residues. The V gene's germline CDR1 is KGHDR and CDR2 SFDVKD. Trimming pared 4 bases from V and 1 base from J, leaving 3 bases between. This chain's CDR3 is CATSDRNTGELFF. For the CDR3, the DNA is TGTGCCACCAGTGACCGGAACACCGGGGAGCTGTTTTTT.

This clonotype was observed many times. The chain carries TRBV7-9 and TRBJ2-2, with a tentative D call TRBD2 (6 bases). Germline V gene data show CDR1 as SEHNR and CDR2 as FQNEAQ (reference sequence). Trimming removed 9 bases at V and 0 bases at J, with 11 bases between. The CDR3 extends over 14 amino acids. CDR3 nucleotides: TGTGCCAGAACCGGGACTGCGAACACCGGGGAGCTGTTTTTT. Its translation: CARTGTANTGELFF.

There are many counts of this clonotype. The rearrangement links TRBV5-1 to TRBJ2-3, with 7 bases fitting TRBD2. Germline V lookup: CDR1 SGHRS, CDR2 YFSETQ. The CDR3 is 16 residues long. The ends lost 4 bases at V and 4 bases at J; junction bases unmatched: 12. CDR3 coding DNA: TGCGCCAGCAGCCCGGGAGGTTCTAGCGGCCCAGATACGCAGTATTTT. This encodes CASSPGGSSGPDTQYF.

This clonotype was seen ten or more times. The chain joins TRBV7-2 to TRBJ2-3, with 13 bases lining up with TRBD2. Unmatched junction bases numbered 5, after V lost 7 bases and J lost 4 bases. The length of the CDR3 is 15 residues. Germline values: CDR1 SGHTA, CDR2 FQGNSA. DNA of the CDR3: TGTGCCAGCATCCGGACTAGCGGGAGTGCAGATACGCAGTATTTT. Translating gives CASIRTSGSADTQYF.

This clonotype was seen repeatedly, ten times or more. This chain uses TRBV29-1 with TRBJ2-5; 12 nucleotides match TRBD2. Unmatched junction bases numbered 6, after V lost 3 bases and J lost 4 bases. The germline CDR1 and CDR2 sequences are SQVTM and ANQGSEA. The CDR3 is made up of 15 amino acids. As DNA, the CDR3 is TGCAGCGTTGATCTAGCGGGAGGGCCCGCAGAGACCCAGTACTTC. Translating gives CSVDLAGGPAETQYF.

This clonotype was seen at least ten times. V and J are TRBV6-1 and TRBJ2-3; TRBD2 might be the D (5 bases). This CDR3 comprises 17 residues. Trimming left V 2 bases short and J 2 bases short, with 17 bases between. Germline V gene data show CDR1 as MNHNS and CDR2 as SASEGT. CDR3 amino acids: CASSERPLGRLTDTQYF. In nucleotides, the CDR3 is TGTGCCAGCAGTGAACGCCCTTTAGGGAGACTCACAGATACGCAGTATTTT.

This clonotype was counted at least ten times. CDR3 nucleotide sequence: TGTGCCAGCAGCCCTCCAGTTTCTGGGGCCAACGTCCTGACTTTC. Protein product: CASSPPVSGANVLTF. The rearrangement uses TRBV6-2 or TRBV6-3 and TRBJ2-6; D is uncertain. The germline CDR1 and CDR2 sequences are MNHEY and SVGEGT. CDR3 length: 15 amino acids. V gave up 6 bases and J gave up 1 base, with 10 bases separating them.